This T cell receptor beta chain was documented in a study of shared clonotypes between healthy human individuals. The wider study: Per donor, CD8 memory used one plate, CD8 naive used two, CD4 memory used three and CD4 naive used three.

Every one of the donors was a Caucasian adult that lived in Nashville, Tennessee. CDR3 length: 15 amino acids. V dropped 2 bases and J dropped 4 bases, with 14 bases sitting between them. CDR1 is WSHSY and CDR2 is SAAADI in the germline V gene. Replicate sorted-subset PCRs were loaded with around 0.2 ug DNA, approximately 31,000 T cell genomes. TCRdb keeps only in-frame clones here, not all; method: immunoSEQ multiplex PCR. The sample carries hundreds of thousands of clones, 74% recorded once. Material: memory CD4+ T cells sorted from blood. Specified subset: CD45RA-negative fraction. V usage is TRBV10-2 and J usage is TRBJ1-2; D unclear. This receptor was identified in a woman younger than 45 in good health. CDR3 region: CASSEGLGIGYGYTF. CDR3 bases: TGCGCCAGCAGTGAGGGACTTGGAATTGGCTATGGCTACACCTTC.